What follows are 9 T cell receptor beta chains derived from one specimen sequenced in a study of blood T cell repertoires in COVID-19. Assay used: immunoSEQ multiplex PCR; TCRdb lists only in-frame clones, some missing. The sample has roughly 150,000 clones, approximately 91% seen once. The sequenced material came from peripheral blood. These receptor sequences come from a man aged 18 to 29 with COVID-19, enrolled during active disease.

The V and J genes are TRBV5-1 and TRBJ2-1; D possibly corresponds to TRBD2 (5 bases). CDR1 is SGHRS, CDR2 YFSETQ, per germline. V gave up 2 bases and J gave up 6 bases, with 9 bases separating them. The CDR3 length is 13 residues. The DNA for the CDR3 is TGCGCCAGCAGCTTTCGGGGATCCAATGAGCAGTTCTTC. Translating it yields CASSFRGSNEQFF.

The CDR3 DNA follows: TGTGCCAGCAGCGAAAGCGGGACGGGATACAATGAGCAGTTCTTC. It specifies CASSESGTGYNEQFF. J is TRBJ2-1 and V is TRBV9; 7 bases align to TRBD2. CDR3 length: 15 residues. The V and J ends lost 3 bases and 4 bases, in that order; junction bases with no gene match: 7. CDR1 and CDR2 from the germline V gene are SGDLS and YYNGEE.

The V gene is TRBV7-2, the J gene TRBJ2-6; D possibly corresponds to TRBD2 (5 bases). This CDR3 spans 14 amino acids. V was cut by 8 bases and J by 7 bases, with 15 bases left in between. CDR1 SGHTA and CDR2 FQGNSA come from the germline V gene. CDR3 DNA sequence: TGTGCCAGCCGAGTAGCGAGTTCTGCCAACGTCCTGACTTTC. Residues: CASRVASSANVLTF.

The CDR3 nucleotides are TGTGCCAGTATCCCCCCGGACAGGTTGAACACTGAAGCTTTCTTT. It codes for CASIPPDRLNTEAFF. The chain has TRBV19 and TRBJ1-1, with TRBD1 matching 7 bases. This CDR3 region has 15 residues. J was trimmed by 0 bases and V by 7 bases; bases with no gene match: 8. Germline-derived CDR1 and CDR2 are LNHDA and SQIVND (reference sequence).

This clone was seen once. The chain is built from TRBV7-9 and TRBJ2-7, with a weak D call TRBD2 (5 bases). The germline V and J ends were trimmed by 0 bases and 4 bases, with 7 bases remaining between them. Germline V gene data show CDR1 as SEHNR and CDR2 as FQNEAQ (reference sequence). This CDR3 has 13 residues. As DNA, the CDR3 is TGTGCCAGCAGCTTAGCGGGAGAGTACGAGCAGTACTTC. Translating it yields CASSLAGEYEQYF.

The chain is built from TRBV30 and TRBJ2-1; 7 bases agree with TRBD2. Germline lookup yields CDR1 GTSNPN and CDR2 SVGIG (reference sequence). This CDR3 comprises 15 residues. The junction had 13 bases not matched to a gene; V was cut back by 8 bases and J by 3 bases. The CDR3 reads CASSHASGHYNEQFF. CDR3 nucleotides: TGTGCCAGCTCCCATGCTAGCGGACACTACAATGAGCAGTTCTTC.

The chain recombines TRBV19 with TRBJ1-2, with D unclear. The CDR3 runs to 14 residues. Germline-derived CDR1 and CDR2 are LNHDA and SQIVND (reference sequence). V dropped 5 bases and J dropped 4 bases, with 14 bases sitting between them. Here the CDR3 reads CASSPPWGGYGYTF. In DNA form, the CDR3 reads TGTGCCAGTAGTCCGCCGTGGGGAGGCTATGGCTACACCTTC.

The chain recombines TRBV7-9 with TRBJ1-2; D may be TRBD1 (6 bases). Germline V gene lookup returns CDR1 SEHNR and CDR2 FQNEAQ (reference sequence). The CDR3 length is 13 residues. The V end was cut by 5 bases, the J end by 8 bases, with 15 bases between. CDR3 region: CASSPQGMEGYTF. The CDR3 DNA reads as TGTGCCAGCAGCCCACAGGGTATGGAGGGCTACACCTTC. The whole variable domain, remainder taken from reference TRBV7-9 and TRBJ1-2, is DTGVSQNPRHKITKRGQNVTFRCDPISEHNRLYWYRQTLGQGPEFLTYFQNEAQLEKSRLLSDRFSAERPKGSFSTLEIQRTEQGDSAMYLCASSPQGMEGYTFGSGTRLTVV.

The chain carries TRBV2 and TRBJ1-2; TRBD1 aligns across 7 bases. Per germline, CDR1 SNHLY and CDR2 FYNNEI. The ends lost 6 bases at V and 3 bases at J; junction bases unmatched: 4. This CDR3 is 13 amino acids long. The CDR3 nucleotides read TGTGCCAGCAGAGACAGGGCATACTATGGCTACACCTTC. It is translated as CASRDRAYYGYTF.